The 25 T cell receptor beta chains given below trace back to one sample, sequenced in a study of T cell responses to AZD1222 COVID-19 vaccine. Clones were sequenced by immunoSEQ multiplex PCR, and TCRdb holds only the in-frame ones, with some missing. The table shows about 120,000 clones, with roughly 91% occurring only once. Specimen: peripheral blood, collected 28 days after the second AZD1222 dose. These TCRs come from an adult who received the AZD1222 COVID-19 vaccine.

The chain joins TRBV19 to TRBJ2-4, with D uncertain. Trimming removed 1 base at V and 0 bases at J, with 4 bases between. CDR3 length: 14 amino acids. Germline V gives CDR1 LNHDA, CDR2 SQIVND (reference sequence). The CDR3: CASSIVTAKNIQYF. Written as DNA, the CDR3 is TGTGCCAGTAGTATAGTAACAGCCAAAAACATTCAGTACTTC.

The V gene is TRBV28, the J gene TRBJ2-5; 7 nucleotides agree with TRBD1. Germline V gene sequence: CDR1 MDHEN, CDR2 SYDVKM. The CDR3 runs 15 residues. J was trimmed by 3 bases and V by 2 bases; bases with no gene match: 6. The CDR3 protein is CASSLPRRGKETQYF. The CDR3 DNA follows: TGTGCCAGCAGTTTACCCCGCAGGGGGAAAGAGACCCAGTACTTC.

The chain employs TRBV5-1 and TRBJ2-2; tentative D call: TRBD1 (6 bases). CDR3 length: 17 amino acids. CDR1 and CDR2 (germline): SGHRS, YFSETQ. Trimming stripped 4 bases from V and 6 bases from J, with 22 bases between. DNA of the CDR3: TGCGCCAGCAGCGGGGGCTTAGGTGAATCTCTTGCCGGGGAGCTGTTTTTT. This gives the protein CASSGGLGESLAGELFF.

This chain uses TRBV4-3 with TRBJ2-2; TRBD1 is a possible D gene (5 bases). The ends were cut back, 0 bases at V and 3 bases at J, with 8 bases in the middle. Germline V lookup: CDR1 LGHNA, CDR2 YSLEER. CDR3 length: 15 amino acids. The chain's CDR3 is CASSQDLGDTGELFF. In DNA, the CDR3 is TGCGCCAGCAGCCAAGATTTAGGGGACACCGGGGAGCTGTTTTTT.

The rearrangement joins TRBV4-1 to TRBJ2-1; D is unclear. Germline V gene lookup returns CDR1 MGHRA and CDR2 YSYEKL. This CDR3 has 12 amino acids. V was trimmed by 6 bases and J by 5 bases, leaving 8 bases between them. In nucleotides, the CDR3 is TGCGCCAGCAGTGGGCACAACAATGAGCAGTTCTTC. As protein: CASSGHNNEQFF.

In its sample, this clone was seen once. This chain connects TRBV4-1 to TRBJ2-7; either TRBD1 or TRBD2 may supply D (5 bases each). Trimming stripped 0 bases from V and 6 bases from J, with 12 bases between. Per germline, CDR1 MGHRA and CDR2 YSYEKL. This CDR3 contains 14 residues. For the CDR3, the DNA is TGCGCCAGCAGCCAAGATTCCGGGGCGCGCGAGCAGTACTTC. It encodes CASSQDSGAREQYF.

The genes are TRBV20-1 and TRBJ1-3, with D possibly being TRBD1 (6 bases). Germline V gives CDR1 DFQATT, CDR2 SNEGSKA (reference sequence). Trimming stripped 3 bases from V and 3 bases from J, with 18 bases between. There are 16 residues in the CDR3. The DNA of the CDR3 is TGCAGTGCTAGTCAGGGGCCCGGCGGAGGTGGAAACACCATATATTTT. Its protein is CSASQGPGGGGNTIYF.

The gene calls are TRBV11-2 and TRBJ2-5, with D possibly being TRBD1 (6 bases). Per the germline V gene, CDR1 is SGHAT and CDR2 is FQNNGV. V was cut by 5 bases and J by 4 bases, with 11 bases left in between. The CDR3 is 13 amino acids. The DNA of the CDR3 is TGTGCCAGCAGCCAAGACAGGTTAGAGACCCAGTACTTC. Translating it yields CASSQDRLETQYF.

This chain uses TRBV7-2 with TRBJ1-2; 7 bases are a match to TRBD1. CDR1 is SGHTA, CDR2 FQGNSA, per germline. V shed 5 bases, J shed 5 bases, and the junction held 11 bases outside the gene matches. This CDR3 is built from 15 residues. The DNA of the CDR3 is TGTGCCAGCAGCACGCCGACAGGGTTAGGGTATGGCTACACCTTC. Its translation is CASSTPTGLGYGYTF.

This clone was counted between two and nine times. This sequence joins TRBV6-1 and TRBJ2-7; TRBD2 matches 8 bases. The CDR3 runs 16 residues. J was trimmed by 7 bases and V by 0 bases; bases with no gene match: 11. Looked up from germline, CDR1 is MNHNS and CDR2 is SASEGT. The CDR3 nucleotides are TGTGCCAGCAGTGAAGCGAGCAGCGGGGGTGCGACTGAGCAGTACTTC. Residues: CASSEASSGGATEQYF.

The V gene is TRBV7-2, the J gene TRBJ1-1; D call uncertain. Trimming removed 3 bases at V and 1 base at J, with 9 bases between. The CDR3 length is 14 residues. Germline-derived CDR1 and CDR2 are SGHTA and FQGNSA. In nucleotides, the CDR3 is TGTGCCAGCAGCTTTTTGACGGGGAACACTGAAGCTTTCTTT. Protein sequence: CASSFLTGNTEAFF. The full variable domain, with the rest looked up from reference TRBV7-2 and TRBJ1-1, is GAGVSQSPSNKVTEKGKDVELRCDPISGHTALYWYRQSLGQGLEFLIYFQGNSAPDKSGLPSDRFSAERTGGSVSTLTIQRTQQEDSAVYLCASSFLTGNTEAFFGQGTRLTVV.

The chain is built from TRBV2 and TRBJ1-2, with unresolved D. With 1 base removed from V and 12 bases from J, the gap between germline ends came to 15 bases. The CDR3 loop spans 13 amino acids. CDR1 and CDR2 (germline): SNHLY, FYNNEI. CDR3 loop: CASSEGGRGINTF. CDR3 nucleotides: TGTGCCAGCAGTGAAGGAGGTCGGGGAATTAACACCTTC. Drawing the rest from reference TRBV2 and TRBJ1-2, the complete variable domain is EPEVTQTPSHQVTQMGQEVILRCVPISNHLYFYWYRQILGQKVEFLVSFYNNEISEKSEIFDDQFSVERPDGSNFTLKIRSTKLEDSAMYFCASSEGGRGINTFGSGTRLTVV.

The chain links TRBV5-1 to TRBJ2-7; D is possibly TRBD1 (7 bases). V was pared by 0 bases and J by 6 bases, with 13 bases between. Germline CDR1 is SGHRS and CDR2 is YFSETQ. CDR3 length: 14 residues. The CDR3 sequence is CASSLGNQGGEQYF. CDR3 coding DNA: TGCGCCAGCAGCTTGGGGAACCAGGGGGGCGAGCAGTACTTC.

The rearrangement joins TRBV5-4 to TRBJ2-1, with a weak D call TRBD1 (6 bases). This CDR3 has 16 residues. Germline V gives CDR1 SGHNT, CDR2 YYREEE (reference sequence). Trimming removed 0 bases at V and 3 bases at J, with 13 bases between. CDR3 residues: CASSLDSGQSYNEQFF. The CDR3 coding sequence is TGTGCCAGCAGCTTGGATTCTGGACAGAGCTACAATGAGCAGTTCTTC. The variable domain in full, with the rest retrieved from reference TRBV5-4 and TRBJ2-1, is ETGVTQSPTHLIKTRGQQVTLRCSSQSGHNTVSWYQQALGQGPQFIFQYYREEENGRGNFPPRFSGLQFPNYSSELNVNALELDDSALYLCASSLDSGQSYNEQFFGPGTRLTVL.

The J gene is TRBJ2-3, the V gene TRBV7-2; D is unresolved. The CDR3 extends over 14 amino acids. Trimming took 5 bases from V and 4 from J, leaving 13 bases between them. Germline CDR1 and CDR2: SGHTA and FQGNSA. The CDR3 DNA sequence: TGTGCCAGCAGCCTTCAACCTTCCGCAGATACGCAGTATTTT. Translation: CASSLQPSADTQYF.

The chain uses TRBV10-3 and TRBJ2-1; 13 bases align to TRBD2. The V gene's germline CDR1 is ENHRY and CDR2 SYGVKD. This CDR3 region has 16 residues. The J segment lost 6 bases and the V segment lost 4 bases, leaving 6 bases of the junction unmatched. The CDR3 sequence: CAISVTSGRGSNEQFF. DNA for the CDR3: TGTGCCATCAGTGTCACTAGCGGGAGGGGAAGCAATGAGCAGTTCTTC.

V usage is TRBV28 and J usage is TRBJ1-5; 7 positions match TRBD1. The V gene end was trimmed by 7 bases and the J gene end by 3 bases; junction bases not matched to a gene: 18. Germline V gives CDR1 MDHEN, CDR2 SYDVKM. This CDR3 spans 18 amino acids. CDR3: CASTNRQTTGALNQPQHF. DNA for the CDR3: TGTGCCAGCACCAACCGACAGACAACAGGGGCCCTCAATCAGCCCCAGCATTTT.

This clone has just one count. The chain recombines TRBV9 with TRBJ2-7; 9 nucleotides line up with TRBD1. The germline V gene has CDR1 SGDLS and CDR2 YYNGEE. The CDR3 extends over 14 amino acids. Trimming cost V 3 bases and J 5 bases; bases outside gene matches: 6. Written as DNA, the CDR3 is TGTGCCAGCAGCGCCCAGACAGGGGGGGACGAGCAGTACTTC. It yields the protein CASSAQTGGDEQYF.

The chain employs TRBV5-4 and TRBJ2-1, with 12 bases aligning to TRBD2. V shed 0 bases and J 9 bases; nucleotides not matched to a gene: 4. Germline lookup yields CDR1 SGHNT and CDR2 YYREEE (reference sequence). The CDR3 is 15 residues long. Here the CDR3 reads CASSLAPSGGGEQFF. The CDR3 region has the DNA TGTGCCAGCAGCTTGGCCCCTAGCGGGGGGGGTGAGCAGTTCTTC.

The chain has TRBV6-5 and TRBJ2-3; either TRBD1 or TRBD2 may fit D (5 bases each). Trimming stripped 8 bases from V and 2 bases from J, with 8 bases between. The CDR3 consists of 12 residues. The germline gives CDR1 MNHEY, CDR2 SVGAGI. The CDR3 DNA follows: TGTGCCAGCGTGGGACCCACAGATACGCAGTATTTT. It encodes CASVGPTDTQYF.

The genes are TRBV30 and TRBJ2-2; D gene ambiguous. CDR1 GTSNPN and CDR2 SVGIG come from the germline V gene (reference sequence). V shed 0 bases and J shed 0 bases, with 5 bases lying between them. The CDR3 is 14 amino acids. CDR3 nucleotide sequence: TGTGCCTGGAGTGTACCGCCGAACACCGGGGAGCTGTTTTTT. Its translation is CAWSVPPNTGELFF. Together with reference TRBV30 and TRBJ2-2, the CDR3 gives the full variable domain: SQTIHQWPATLVQPVGSPLSLECTVEGTSNPNLYWYRQAAGRGLQLLFYSVGIGQISSEVPQNLSASRPQDRQFILSSKKLLLSDSGFYLCAWSVPPNTGELFFGEGSRLTVL.

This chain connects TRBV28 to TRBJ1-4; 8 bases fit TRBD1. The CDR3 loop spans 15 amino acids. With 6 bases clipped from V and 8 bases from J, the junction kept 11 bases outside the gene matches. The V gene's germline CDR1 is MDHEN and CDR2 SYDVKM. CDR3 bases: TGTGCCAGCAGCGAGAAGACAGGGGTACGAGAAAAACTGTTTTTT. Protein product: CASSEKTGVREKLFF.

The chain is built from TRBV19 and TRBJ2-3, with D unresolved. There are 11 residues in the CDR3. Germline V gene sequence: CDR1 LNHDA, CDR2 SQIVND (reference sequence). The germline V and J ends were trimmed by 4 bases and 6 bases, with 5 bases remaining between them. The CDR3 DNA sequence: TGTGCCAGTAGTAAAGTGGATACGCAGTATTTT. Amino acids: CASSKVDTQYF.

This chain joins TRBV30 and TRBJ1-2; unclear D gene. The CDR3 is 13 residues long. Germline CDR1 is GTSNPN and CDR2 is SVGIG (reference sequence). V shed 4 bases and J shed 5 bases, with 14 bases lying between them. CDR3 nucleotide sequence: TGTGCCTGGACAAGAGAACGGGGTTATGGCTACACCTTC. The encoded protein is CAWTRERGYGYTF.

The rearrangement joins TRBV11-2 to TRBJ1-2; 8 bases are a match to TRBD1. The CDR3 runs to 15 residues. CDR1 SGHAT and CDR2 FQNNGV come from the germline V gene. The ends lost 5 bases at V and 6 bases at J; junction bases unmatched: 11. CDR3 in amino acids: CASSTQGQGRDGYTF. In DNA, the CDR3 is TGTGCCAGCAGCACCCAAGGACAGGGAAGGGATGGCTACACCTTC.